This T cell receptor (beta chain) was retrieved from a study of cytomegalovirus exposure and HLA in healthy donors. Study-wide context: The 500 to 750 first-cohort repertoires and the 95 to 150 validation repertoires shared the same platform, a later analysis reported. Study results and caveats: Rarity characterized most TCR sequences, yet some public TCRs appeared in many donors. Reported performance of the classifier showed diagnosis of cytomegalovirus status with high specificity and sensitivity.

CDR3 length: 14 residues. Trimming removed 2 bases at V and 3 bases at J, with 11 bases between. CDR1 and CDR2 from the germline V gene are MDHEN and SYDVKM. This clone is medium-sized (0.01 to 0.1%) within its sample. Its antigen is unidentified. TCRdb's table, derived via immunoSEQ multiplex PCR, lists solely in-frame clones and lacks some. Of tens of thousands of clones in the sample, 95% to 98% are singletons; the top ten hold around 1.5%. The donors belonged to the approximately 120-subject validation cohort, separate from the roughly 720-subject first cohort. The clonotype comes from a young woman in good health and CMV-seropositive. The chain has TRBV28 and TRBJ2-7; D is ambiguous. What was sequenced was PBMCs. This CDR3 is CASSLLRRFYEQYF. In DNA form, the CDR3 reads TGTGCCAGCAGTTTACTACGCAGGTTCTACGAGCAGTACTTC.